Sequencing of this T cell receptor (beta chain) was carried out in a study of T cells in Graves' hyperthyroidism and ophthalmopathy. Overall study context: Staff took peripheral blood when the initial diagnosis was made, before any treatment began.

V shed 7 bases and J 7 bases; nucleotides not matched to a gene: 7. The germline CDR1 and CDR2 sequences are SNHLY and FYNNEI. The CDR3 totals 14 residues. Amplified TCR beta CDR3 regions came from RNA transcripts. First-round RT-PCR of the TCR CDR3 relied on the HTBI primer set. TCRdb passed the multiplex PCR reads through MiXCR, listing each CDR3 protein once. The data show some 800,000 distinct CDR3 sequences, about 38% seen once. This clonotype was counted many times. The sequenced material came from blood. The clonotype comes from a man aged 18 to 29 with Graves' hyperthyroidism. V gene TRBV2 combines with J gene TRBJ2-2, with 9 bases matching TRBD1. CDR3 nucleotides: TGTGCCAGCACGGGACAGGGCCCCTACGGGGAGCTGTTTTTT. It yields the protein CASTGQGPYGELFF.